The present entry profiles one T cell receptor (beta chain) with its context. Its antigen remains unknown. The junction had 13 bases not matched to a gene; V was cut back by 0 bases and J by 5 bases. Germline V lookup: CDR1 SGHTA, CDR2 FQGTGA. The CDR3 is 18 amino acids. This sample was included in a study of yellow fever vaccine responses in identical twins. Study findings and constraints: Reportedly, the response of twins' T cells to the vaccine seemed partly convergent, partly personalized.

TCRdb fed the RT-PCR reads into MiXCR, producing one record per CDR3 protein. The sample includes a few thousand distinct CDR3 sequences, 70% to 85% of them seen just once. The starting material was T cells from blood (PBMCs), unsorted or a sorted subset (not recorded which), obtained before or after yellow fever vaccination (not recorded which). The chain links TRBV7-3 to TRBJ2-7; 10 bases map to TRBD2. The sequence derives from a woman under 30 who received the yellow fever vaccine. CDR3 protein: CASSLTSGGDPASHEQYF. CDR3 in DNA: TGTGCCAGCAGCTTAACCAGCGGGGGGGACCCCGCTTCGCACGAGCAGTACTTC.